The clone carrying this TCR beta chain was picked up a small number of times. The antigen remains undetermined. Treatment specified: roughly nine-day PBMC culture with coronavirus spike peptide pools or control peptides (ViraFEST assay). V was cut by 3 bases and J by 6 bases, with 12 bases left in between. The length of the CDR3 is 14 residues. Germline CDR1 is LNHDA and CDR2 is SQIVND (reference sequence). This entry is derived from a study of vaccination and CD4 T cells after COVID-19. Overall study: Median time from second vaccine dose to sampling was 72 days (14 to 241). Stimulation of the cells used overlapping spike peptide pools from SARS-CoV-2 and from the common cold coronaviruses HCoV-NL63, HCoV-OC43 and HCoV-229E.

Researchers used the Oncomine TCR Beta short-read assay to sequence DNA from cultured CD4+ T cells. TCRdb fed the PCR reads into MiXCR, producing one record per CDR3 protein. The table records some 18,000 distinct CDR3 sequences, 29% of them present only once. The specimen sequenced was cultured CD4+ T cells from blood. The genes are TRBV19 and TRBJ2-1; D possibly matches TRBD1 or TRBD2 (6 bases each). The sequence was collected from a human donor with COVID-19. The CDR3 sequence is CASSINREVNEQFF. CDR3 DNA: TGTGCCAGTAGTATCAACAGGGAGGTCAATGAGCAGTTCTTC.